This T cell receptor beta chain came from a study of identical twins. Overall study findings and caveats: Sharing of beta out-of-frame sequences by twins showed a weaker excess.

Each donor (without exception) was a healthy Caucasian. TCRdb reprocessed the 5' RACE reads with MiXCR, giving one entry per CDR3 protein. This sample has approximately 230,000 distinct CDR3 sequences; 6% to 7% occur once, and the top ten carry 13% to 15%. The V and J ends lost 5 bases and 16 bases respectively, with 14 bases between them. This CDR3 spans 11 amino acids. Germline lookup yields CDR1 MNHNY and CDR2 SVGAGI (reference sequence). This clonotype occurred many times. Its antigen is undetermined. The sample also formed part of further work on T cells expressing NK-cell markers.

This receptor was obtained from a young woman in good health. Material: CD8+ T cells sorted from blood. This sequence joins TRBV6-6 and TRBJ1-4; D is undetermined. In nucleotides, the CDR3 is TGTGCCAGCAGTGGTATCGGTAAATGGTTTTTT. This encodes CASSGIGKWFF.